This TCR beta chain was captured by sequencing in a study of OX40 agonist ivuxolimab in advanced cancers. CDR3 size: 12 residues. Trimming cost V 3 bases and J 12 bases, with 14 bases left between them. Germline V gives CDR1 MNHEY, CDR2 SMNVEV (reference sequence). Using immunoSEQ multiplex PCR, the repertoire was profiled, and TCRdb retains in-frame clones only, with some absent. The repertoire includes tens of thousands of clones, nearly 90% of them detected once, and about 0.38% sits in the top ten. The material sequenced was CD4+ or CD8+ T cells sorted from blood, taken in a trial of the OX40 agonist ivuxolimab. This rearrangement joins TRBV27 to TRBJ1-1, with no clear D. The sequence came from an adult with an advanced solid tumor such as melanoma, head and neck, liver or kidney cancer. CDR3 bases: TGTGCCAGCAGTTTGGGGAAAATGAAAACTTTCTTT. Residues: CASSLGKMKTFF.